This T cell receptor beta chain is from a study of long-term antiretroviral therapy in people with HIV. General study points: Sampling of blood ran from about 2003 to 2017, and older ART regimens were possibly in use.

To note about this clone: Its antigen is still unknown.

With 1 base removed from V and 2 bases from J, the gap between germline ends came to 8 bases. Germline-derived CDR1 and CDR2 are MNHNY and SVGAGI (reference sequence). This CDR3 is built from 14 residues. Every single participant having HIV got treatment inside the United States. The authors ran the immunoSEQ assay, v3.0, at survey level. Assay used: immunoSEQ multiplex PCR; TCRdb lists only in-frame clones, some missing. This table has some 31,000 clones, 97% appearing once. The sample in question was unsorted PBMCs, obtained 6.9 years after starting antiretroviral therapy. The chain employs TRBV6-6 and TRBJ2-5; D is perhaps TRBD1 or TRBD2 (5 bases each). This sequence originates from a man aged 25-45 years with HIV. CDR3 sequence (DNA): TGTGCCAGCAGTTACTGGGGGTGGCAAGAGACCCAGTACTTC. Translated: CASSYWGWQETQYF.